A selection of T cell receptor beta chains follows, all from one sample in a study of human T cells and chemical hapten exposure. TCRdb reprocessed the RACE reads via MiXCR and lists one record per CDR3 protein. The data hold over 300,000 distinct CDR3 sequences, with 4.5% to 6% observed a single time. Sequencing was performed on whole blood, taken in connection with sensitization to the hapten diphenylcyclopropenone (DPC). The receptors shown here come from a woman aged 50 to 60 with alopecia areata. Some clones in this sample may be carry-over from other donors' samples. CDR3s include the opening cysteine and the closing phenylalanine or tryptophan. A D gene is named only where the DNA matches it firmly. A clone size is listed for some rows: how often the clone was seen (once, few, many), or a class if it is expanded.

J gene: TRBJ2-2; D gene: TRBD1; CDR3 length: 15; V gene: TRBV7-9; clone size: .; CDR3 protein: CASRIGQANTGELFF; CDR3 DNA: TGTGCCAGCCGAATCGGACAGGCGAACACCGGGGAGCTGTTTTTT
J gene: TRBJ2-5; D gene: .; CDR3 length: 14; V gene: TRBV9; clone size: many; CDR3 protein: CASSVDTSTETQYF; CDR3 DNA: TGTGCCAGCAGCGTAGACACTAGTACAGAGACCCAGTACTTC
J gene: TRBJ1-6; D gene: .; CDR3 length: 14; V gene: TRBV20-1; clone size: few; CDR3 protein: CSAGTEGGLSPLHF; CDR3 DNA: TGCAGTGCCGGGACGGAAGGGGGGCTTTCACCCCTCCACTTT
J gene: TRBJ2-1; D gene: TRBD1; CDR3 length: 14; V gene: TRBV6-2/TRBV6-3; clone size: .; CDR3 protein: CALTRDRGSGEQFF; CDR3 DNA: TGTGCCCTCACGCGGGACAGGGGGTCCGGGGAGCAGTTCTTC
J gene: TRBJ1-5; D gene: .; CDR3 length: 15; V gene: TRBV20-1; clone size: .; CDR3 protein: CSASPSDYSNQPQHF; CDR3 DNA: TGCAGTGCTAGCCCCAGCGACTATAGCAATCAGCCCCAGCATTTT
J gene: TRBJ2-1; D gene: TRBD2; CDR3 length: 16; V gene: TRBV18; clone size: few; CDR3 protein: CASSSSGGAIYNEQFF; CDR3 DNA: TGTGCCAGCTCATCTAGCGGGGGGGCGATATACAATGAGCAGTTCTTC
J gene: TRBJ1-6; D gene: .; CDR3 length: 12; V gene: TRBV3-1; clone size: many; CDR3 protein: CASSSTVGPLHF; CDR3 DNA: TGTGCCAGCAGCTCCACGGTGGGACCCCTCCACTTT
J gene: TRBJ2-2; D gene: .; CDR3 length: 15; V gene: TRBV27; clone size: few; CDR3 protein: CASSPGVTGTGELFF; CDR3 DNA: TGTGCCAGCAGTCCTGGGGTGACGGGTACCGGGGAGCTGTTTTTT
J gene: TRBJ2-7; D gene: .; CDR3 length: 14; V gene: TRBV28; clone size: few; CDR3 protein: CASSRDMDSYEQYF; CDR3 DNA: TGTGCCAGCAGTAGGGACATGGACTCCTACGAGCAGTACTTC
J gene: TRBJ1-5; D gene: TRBD1; CDR3 length: 14; V gene: TRBV6-5; clone size: .; CDR3 protein: CASSPGDRVQPQHF; CDR3 DNA: TGTGCCAGCTCGCCGGGGGACAGGGTTCAGCCCCAGCATTTT
J gene: TRBJ1-2; D gene: .; CDR3 length: 15; V gene: TRBV20-1; clone size: many; CDR3 protein: CSARDPGIINYGYTF; CDR3 DNA: TGCAGTGCTAGGGACCCTGGGATAATCAACTATGGCTACACCTTC
J gene: TRBJ2-1; D gene: .; CDR3 length: 12; V gene: TRBV24-1; clone size: .; CDR3 protein: CATSDLGVQQFF; CDR3 DNA: TGTGCCACCAGTGATTTGGGGGTTCAGCAGTTCTTC
J gene: TRBJ2-5; D gene: TRBD1; CDR3 length: 15; V gene: TRBV7-2; clone size: .; CDR3 protein: CASSPRDRVGETQYF; CDR3 DNA: TGTGCCAGCAGCCCCCGGGACAGGGTAGGAGAGACCCAGTACTTC
J gene: TRBJ2-1; D gene: .; CDR3 length: 15; V gene: TRBV20-1; clone size: few; CDR3 protein: CSPRDGVSSYNEQFF; CDR3 DNA: TGCAGTCCCCGAGACGGCGTTAGCTCCTACAATGAGCAGTTCTTC
J gene: TRBJ2-1; D gene: .; CDR3 length: 15; V gene: TRBV7-9; clone size: many; CDR3 protein: CASSLTQGRWNEQFF; CDR3 DNA: TGTGCCAGCAGCTTAACCCAGGGGAGGTGGAATGAGCAGTTCTTC
J gene: TRBJ2-7; D gene: .; CDR3 length: 13; V gene: TRBV2; clone size: few; CDR3 protein: CASSTGATYEQYF; CDR3 DNA: TGTGCCAGCAGTACGGGGGCGACCTACGAGCAGTACTTC
J gene: TRBJ2-1; D gene: .; CDR3 length: 12; V gene: TRBV3-1; clone size: few; CDR3 protein: CASSQDHREQFF; CDR3 DNA: TGTGCCAGCAGCCAAGACCACCGGGAGCAGTTCTTC